Each of the 25 T cell receptor beta chains below was sequenced from the same sample in a study of blood T cells in healthy people across ages. The authors ran a second PCR of about 7 to 12 cycles using a sample-barcoded 5' primer and a J-beta primer mix. Via MiXCR, TCRdb re-called the 5' RACE reads, giving one row per CDR3 protein. This table has some 1.4 million distinct CDR3 sequences, around two fifths appearing once. Sequenced: blood. These receptors came from a woman aged 18-35 years in good health.

The CDR3: CSAPRLAGGVEQYF. The DNA of the CDR3 is TGCAGTGCTCCCCGGCTAGCGGGAGGCGTTGAGCAGTACTTC. This chain joins TRBV20-1 and TRBJ2-5, with TRBD2 matching over 11 bases. The V gene end was trimmed by 5 bases and the J gene end by 11 bases; junction bases not matched to a gene: 13. Looked up from germline, CDR1 is DFQATT and CDR2 is SNEGSKA (reference sequence). The CDR3 loop spans 14 amino acids.

This chain connects TRBV3-1 to TRBJ1-2; 10 bases are shared with TRBD1. The V and J ends lost 4 bases and 5 bases, in that order; junction bases with no gene match: 4. The germline V gene encodes CDR1 LGHDT and CDR2 YNNKEL (reference sequence). The CDR3 length is 14 residues. The CDR3 region is CASSPTGGRYGYTF. The CDR3 nucleotides read TGTGCCAGCAGCCCGACAGGGGGCAGGTATGGCTACACCTTC.

On this clonotype: A much larger clone lies a single base off, so this may be a read error. CDR3 region: CATSDAKAGVETQYF. The CDR3 DNA follows: TGTGCCACCAGTGATGCGAAGGCGGGGGTTGAGACCCAGTACTTC. The chain couples TRBV24-1 to TRBJ2-5, with TRBD2 identical over 7 bases. The CDR3 consists of 15 residues. V trimming: 3 bases; J trimming: 5 bases; junction bases outside the gene matches: 8. Germline CDR1 is KGHDR and CDR2 is SFDVKD.

V usage is TRBV14 and J usage is TRBJ2-1, with D possibly TRBD1 on 5 matching bases. Trimming took off 7 bases at V and 13 bases at J, with 20 bases between the two ends. This CDR3 region has 13 residues. In germline, CDR1 is SGHDN, CDR2 FVKESK. The CDR3 is CASNRIGSETQFF. As DNA, the CDR3 is TGTGCCAGCAACAGGATCGGGTCGGAGACCCAGTTCTTC.

In this sample, this clonotype turned up a few times. This chain links TRBV5-6 with TRBJ2-1, with a tentative D call TRBD2 (6 bases). V lost 7 bases, J lost 7 bases, and 9 bases lay in between. The CDR3 runs 11 residues. Germline CDR1 is SGHDT and CDR2 is YYEEEE. Here the CDR3 reads CASDGGNEQFF. CDR3 nucleotides: TGTGCCAGCGATGGGGGGAATGAGCAGTTCTTC.

This clonotype was seen at least ten times. The chain links TRBV18 to TRBJ2-4; the match to TRBD2 covers 14 bases. The CDR3 loop spans 19 amino acids. V lost 0 bases to trimming and J lost 1 base; unmatched junction nucleotides: 5. In germline, CDR1 is KGHSH, CDR2 LQKENI. Here the CDR3 reads CASSPPRLAGGRAKNIQYF. The CDR3 bases are TGTGCCAGCTCACCACCGAGACTAGCGGGAGGGCGGGCCAAAAACATTCAGTACTTC.

This clonotype was seen only a few times. The J gene is TRBJ1-5, the V gene TRBV6-5; 8 nucleotides match TRBD1. The CDR3 sequence is 15 residues long. Germline assignment: CDR1 MNHEY and CDR2 SVGAGI. V trimming: 0 bases; J trimming: 6 bases; junction bases outside the gene matches: 4. This CDR3 is CASSYSSGGGQPQHF. The CDR3 coding sequence is TGTGCCAGCAGTTACTCCTCAGGGGGCGGTCAGCCCCAGCATTTT.

The J gene is TRBJ2-3, the V gene TRBV20-1; D unclear. Germline V gene data show CDR1 as DFQATT and CDR2 as SNEGSKA (reference sequence). The V end was cut by 2 bases, the J end by 0 bases, with 6 bases between. CDR3 size: 13 residues. CDR3: CSARFGSTDTQYF. The CDR3, as DNA: TGCAGTGCTAGATTTGGCAGCACAGATACGCAGTATTTT.

The chain joins TRBV20-1 to TRBJ2-5; 8 positions match TRBD2. This CDR3 spans 15 amino acids. Germline lookup yields CDR1 DFQATT and CDR2 SNEGSKA (reference sequence). V dropped 0 bases and J dropped 5; count of bases not matched to a gene: 8. The CDR3 coding sequence is TGCAGTGCTAGAGAGGCGGGGGGTCCGTTCGAGACCCAGTACTTC. This codes for CSAREAGGPFETQYF.

This clonotype was recorded only once. Compared with germline, one end of the junction differs, possibly owing to a read error. This rearrangement joins TRBV3-1 to TRBJ2-7; TRBD2 matches at 8 bases. This CDR3 comprises 15 residues. Looked up from germline, CDR1 is LGHDT and CDR2 is YNNKEL (reference sequence). CDR3 loop: CTSSNKGVAGSEQYF. The DNA for the CDR3 is TGTACCAGCAGCAACAAGGGGGTAGCGGGATCCGAGCAGTACTTC.

The chain uses TRBV10-2 and TRBJ2-5; no clear D. The CDR3 extends over 13 amino acids. From germline, CDR1 is WSHSY and CDR2 SAAADI. The V and J ends lost 4 bases and 5 bases respectively, with 11 bases between them. The CDR3 region has the DNA TGCGCCAGCAGTGTTTTACCATCCGAGACCCAGTACTTC. Translated: CASSVLPSETQYF.

The rearrangement links TRBV7-2 to TRBJ2-1; 12 positions agree with TRBD2. Germline V lookup: CDR1 SGHTA, CDR2 FQGNSA. V was clipped by 1 base and J by 7 bases; unmatched bases: 14. The CDR3 is 19 residues long. The CDR3 region has the DNA TGTGCCAGCAGCTTAGTGGGTCCTAGCGGGGGGGCGCTGGGGAATGAGCAGTTCTTC. This sequence encodes CASSLVGPSGGALGNEQFF.

The chain employs TRBV25-1 and TRBJ1-2; the D is unclear. In germline, CDR1 is MGHDK, CDR2 SYGVNS. The ends were cut back, 3 bases at V and 2 bases at J, with 7 bases in the middle. The CDR3 is made up of 13 amino acids. The CDR3: CASSEFPNYGYTF. Here the CDR3 DNA reads TGTGCCAGCAGTGAGTTTCCCAACTATGGCTACACCTTC.

This chain connects TRBV6-5 to TRBJ2-1, with no clear D. This CDR3 is built from 15 residues. V was cut by 3 bases and J by 5 bases, with 14 bases left in between. Germline CDR1 MNHEY, CDR2 SVGAGI. In nucleotides, the CDR3 is TGTGCCAGCAGTTATTGGCGAGACGGAAACAATGAGCAGTTCTTC. It specifies CASSYWRDGNNEQFF.

This clonotype has more than one count but fewer than ten. This chain connects TRBV29-1 to TRBJ2-1, with D perhaps TRBD1 or TRBD2 (6 bases each). Germline V gene sequence: CDR1 SQVTM, CDR2 ANQGSEA. V dropped 5 bases and J dropped 9 bases, with 14 bases sitting between them. The CDR3 sequence is 12 residues long. CDR3 in amino acids: CSVRGALGEQFF. CDR3 bases: TGCAGCGTTAGGGGGGCCTTGGGTGAGCAGTTCTTC.

This clonotype was seen a few times. The chain links TRBV10-3 to TRBJ1-4; no firm D call. CDR1 is ENHRY, CDR2 SYGVKD, per germline. V was trimmed by 3 bases and J by 4 bases, leaving 6 bases between them. This CDR3 comprises 13 residues. Here the CDR3 DNA reads TGTGCCATCAGTGACAGACTTAATGAAAAACTGTTTTTT. It specifies CAISDRLNEKLFF.

This chain connects TRBV29-1 to TRBJ2-3; D is undetermined. There are 11 residues in the CDR3. V was cut by 2 bases and J by 3 bases, with 3 bases left in between. Germline V gene sequence: CDR1 SQVTM, CDR2 ANQGSEA. As DNA, the CDR3 is TGCAGCGTTGAATTAACAGATACGCAGTATTTT. Its translation: CSVELTDTQYF.

The chain combines TRBV20-1 with TRBJ2-1, with 8 positions matching TRBD2. Germline CDR1 reads DFQATT; CDR2 reads SNEGSKA (reference sequence). Trimming at V came to 3 bases and at J to 5 bases, leaving 6 bases not matched to a gene. This CDR3 has 14 residues. In DNA, the CDR3 is TGCAGTGCTAGCGGGGGGGCCATGGACAATGAGCAGTTCTTC. Amino acid sequence: CSASGGAMDNEQFF.

This chain links TRBV10-3 with TRBJ2-3, with D tentatively TRBD2 (6 bases). Trimming cost V 11 bases and J 1 base, with 19 bases left between them. The CDR3 totals 15 residues. CDR1 and CDR2 from the germline V gene are ENHRY and SYGVKD. The chain's CDR3 is CAARADPGGTDTQYF. The CDR3 DNA reads TGTGCCGCCAGGGCGGACCCGGGAGGCACAGATACGCAGTATTTT.

The V call is TRBV7-9, the J call TRBJ1-4; TRBD1 is a possible D gene (5 bases). The CDR3 is made up of 17 amino acids. The V end lost 4 bases, the J end lost 7 bases, and 22 bases lay between the germline ends. CDR1 and CDR2 (germline): SEHNR, FQNEAQ (reference sequence). The CDR3 region has the DNA TGTGCCAGCAGCTCAGGGATAGATTCCCTGGATCGTGAAAAACTGTTTTTT. The encoded protein is CASSSGIDSLDREKLFF.

The chain has TRBV4-1 and TRBJ2-2; maybe TRBD1 (5 bases). This CDR3 is 15 amino acids long. Deletions cut 0 bases from V and 1 base from J, with 6 bases between. Germline-derived CDR1 and CDR2 are MGHRA and YSYEKL. CDR3 coding DNA: TGCGCCAGCAGCCAAGAGCAGGGGAACACCGGGGAGCTGTTTTTT. Translation gives CASSQEQGNTGELFF.

The CDR3 nucleotides read TGTGCCAGTAGTATCCTGGACAGAGACGACTGTTTGCAGCATTTT. It specifies CASSILDRDDCLQHF. The chain joins TRBV19 to TRBJ1-5; D possibly corresponds to TRBD1 (6 bases). CDR3 length: 15 residues. V was trimmed by 3 bases and J by 13 bases, leaving 22 bases between them. The germline CDR1 and CDR2 sequences are LNHDA and SQIVND (reference sequence).

The gene calls are TRBV6-2 or TRBV6-3 and TRBJ2-7; D perhaps matches TRBD1 (5 bases). This CDR3 has 13 residues. Trimming left V 1 base short and J 5 bases short, with 9 bases between. Looked up from germline, CDR1 is MNHEY and CDR2 is SVGEGT. The DNA of the CDR3 is TGTGCCAGCAGTTACTTACCCAGGGACGAGCAGTACTTC. Translating gives CASSYLPRDEQYF.

A few counts support this clonotype. This chain joins TRBV29-1 and TRBJ2-2; no clear D gene. Per germline, CDR1 SQVTM and CDR2 ANQGSEA. This CDR3 region has 15 residues. V lost 1 base and J 3 bases, leaving 12 bases between the germline ends. The CDR3 protein is CSVEAANKDTGELFF. The CDR3 region has the DNA TGCAGCGTTGAAGCGGCAAACAAGGACACCGGGGAGCTGTTTTTT.

The rearrangement uses TRBV27 and TRBJ1-2; TRBD1 matches at 8 bases. This CDR3 contains 13 residues. Losses at the gene ends were 8 bases for V and 8 bases for J; bases not matched to a gene: 10. CDR1 is MNHEY and CDR2 is SMNVEV in the germline V gene (reference sequence). The CDR3 DNA sequence: TGTGCCAGCGGACTTCAGGGGGCCGTGGGCTACACCTTC. Translated: CASGLQGAVGYTF.